This T cell receptor beta chain was profiled in a study of graft-versus-host responses after intestinal transplantation. Per the germline V gene, CDR1 is KGHSH and CDR2 is LQKENI. The V and J ends lost 10 bases and 0 bases respectively, with 25 bases between them. CDR3 length: 18 residues. Generated by immunoSEQ multiplex PCR, the TCRdb table keeps only in-frame clones and is missing some. The sample includes about 64,000 clones, 90% to 95% of them seen just once. With regard to this clone: Its specificity is unknown.

The source material was unstimulated CD8+ T cells sorted from spleen or lymph node cells, sampled before transplant. The V call is TRBV18, the J call TRBJ2-1; tentative D call: TRBD2 (6 bases). This clonotype was sampled from a human donor who was the organ donor for an intestinal transplant. CDR3 sequence (DNA): TGTGCCACCCTGGCCGAATTAGCGGCAACTTCCTCCTACAATGAGCAGTTCTTC. It is translated as CATLAELAATSSYNEQFF.